This record covers a single T cell receptor beta chain. This clonotype came up a few times. Its antigen remains undetermined. No qualities accompany the bases; no much larger clone lies one base away. Sequencer: Illumina HiSeq 2500. Quantitative 5'-RACE with molecular barcodes was the method used to prepare the TCR beta libraries. Turning to the authors' computational methods: A new computational method, built on a probabilistic model of VDJ rearrangement, was used to identify disease-linked TCR variants. Through fastp at Q25 and MiXCR, TCRdb rebuilt clones from the public reads, retaining in-frame beta chains. Entries are consolidated by CDR3 protein sequence, retaining the most common genes and DNA. These V and J calls derive from TCRdb rather than the authors' analysis. In this sample the table shows about 390,000 distinct CDR3 sequences, 20% to 25% of which occur a single time. The ten largest clones represent about a sixth of the sample.

This sample is part of a study of CD8 T cells in ankylosing spondylitis (dated by TCRdb to the late 2010s). About the investigation overall: The study profiled T cell receptor beta repertoires in healthy donors and ankylosing spondylitis patients to find disease-linked TCR variants. The full study cohort comprised approximately 23 ankylosing spondylitis patients and 110 or so healthy donors. Peripheral blood samples were taken, and synovial fluid was additionally collected from ankylosing spondylitis patients. Points the paper makes about the study in general: Some motif variants had previously been reported in the synovial fluid and blood of reactive arthritis patients, which suggests shared mechanisms of disease initiation. In peripheral blood, the disease-linked clones were found at relatively low frequencies and had a CD8+ phenotype. Significant enrichment of the disease-linked clones was reported in matched synovial fluid samples from ankylosing spondylitis patients. Blood from ankylosing spondylitis patients appeared to be characterized by a TCR beta motif made up of under 10 highly homologous amino acid variants.

Sequencing was done on a sample of blood, either unsorted or a sorted T cell fraction (not recorded which). The clonotype originates from a male donor with ankylosing spondylitis.

The CDR3 reads CASSRKGTVNTEAFF. The DNA sequence follows: TGTGCCAGCAGCCGCAAAGGGACAGTGAACACTGAAGCTTTCTTT. The chain links TRBV3-1 with TRBJ1-1; a stretch of 7 junction bases matches TRBD1. Germline trimming: 4 bases from V, 0 bases from J; junction bases outside gene matches: 5. The CDR3 starts with the cysteine, ends with the phenylalanine, and has 15 residues. CDR3 DNA only is kept here, 45 bases in frame from base 1. From a lookup of the germline V gene (reference sequence), CDR1 and CDR2 are LGHDT and YNNKEL.